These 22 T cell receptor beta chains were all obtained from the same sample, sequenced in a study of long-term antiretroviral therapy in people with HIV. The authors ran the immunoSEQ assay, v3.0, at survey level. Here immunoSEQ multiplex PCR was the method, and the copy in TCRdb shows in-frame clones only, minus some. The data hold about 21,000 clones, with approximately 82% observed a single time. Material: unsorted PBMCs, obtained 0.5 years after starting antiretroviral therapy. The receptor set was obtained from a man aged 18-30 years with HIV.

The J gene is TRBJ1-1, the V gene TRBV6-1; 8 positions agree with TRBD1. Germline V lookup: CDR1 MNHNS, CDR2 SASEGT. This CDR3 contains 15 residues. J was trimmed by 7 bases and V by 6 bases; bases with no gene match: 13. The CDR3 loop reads CASRIMTGVIGEAFF. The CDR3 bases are TGTGCCAGCAGGATTATGACAGGGGTTATAGGTGAAGCTTTCTTT.

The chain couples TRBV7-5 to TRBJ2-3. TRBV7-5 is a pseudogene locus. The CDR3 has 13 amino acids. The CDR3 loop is CVRLRWAADTQYF. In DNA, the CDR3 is TGTGTCAGACTAAGGTGGGCGGCAGATACGCAGTATTTT.

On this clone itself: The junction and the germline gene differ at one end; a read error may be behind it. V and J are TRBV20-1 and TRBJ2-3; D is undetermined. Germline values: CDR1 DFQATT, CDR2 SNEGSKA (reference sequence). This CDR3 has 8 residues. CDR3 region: CSAETQYF. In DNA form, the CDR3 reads TGCAGTGCAGAAACGCAGTATTTT.

CDR3 sequence (DNA): TGTGCCAGCAGCCCTGGGGACAGGGCCGAGCAGTACTTC. This encodes CASSPGDRAEQYF. V and J are TRBV7-9 and TRBJ2-7; the match to TRBD1 covers 9 bases. Germline V gene lookup returns CDR1 SEHNR and CDR2 FQNEAQ (reference sequence). Trimming at V came to 5 bases and at J to 6 bases, leaving 5 bases not matched to a gene. CDR3 length equals 13 residues.

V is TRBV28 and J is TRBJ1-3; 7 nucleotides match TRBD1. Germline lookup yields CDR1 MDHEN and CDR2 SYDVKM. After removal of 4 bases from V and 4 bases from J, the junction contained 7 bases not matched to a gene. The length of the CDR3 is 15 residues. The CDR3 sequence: CASSYPTGRGNTIYF. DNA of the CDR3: TGTGCCAGCAGTTATCCGACAGGGAGAGGAAACACCATATATTTT.

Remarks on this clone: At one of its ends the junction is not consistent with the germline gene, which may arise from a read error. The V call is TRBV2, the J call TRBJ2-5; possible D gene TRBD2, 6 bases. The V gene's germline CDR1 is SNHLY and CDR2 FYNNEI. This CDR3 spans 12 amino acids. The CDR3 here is CASRDRGETQYF. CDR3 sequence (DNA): TGTGCAAGCAGAGATCGGGGGGAGACCCAGTACTTC.

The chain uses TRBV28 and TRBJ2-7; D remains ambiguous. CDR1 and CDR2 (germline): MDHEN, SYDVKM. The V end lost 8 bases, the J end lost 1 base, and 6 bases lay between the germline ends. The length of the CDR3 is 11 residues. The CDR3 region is CASGPSYEQYF. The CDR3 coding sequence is TGTGCCAGCGGACCTTCCTACGAGCAGTACTTC.

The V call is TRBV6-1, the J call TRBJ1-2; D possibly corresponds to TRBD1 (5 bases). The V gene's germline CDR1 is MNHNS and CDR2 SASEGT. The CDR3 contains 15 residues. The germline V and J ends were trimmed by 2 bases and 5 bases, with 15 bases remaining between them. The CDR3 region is CASSERSGVPYGYTF. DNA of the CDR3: TGTGCCAGCAGTGAAAGGTCGGGGGTACCATATGGCTACACCTTC.

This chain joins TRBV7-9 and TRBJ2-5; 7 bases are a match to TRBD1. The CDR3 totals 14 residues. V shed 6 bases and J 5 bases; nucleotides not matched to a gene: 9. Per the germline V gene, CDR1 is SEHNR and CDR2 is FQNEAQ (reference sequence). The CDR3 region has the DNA TGTGCCAGCAGATTGACAGGGAGTCAGGAGACCCAGTACTTC. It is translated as CASRLTGSQETQYF.

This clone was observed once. DNA of the CDR3: TGCAGCGTTGTAGGACTGGGGAACACTGAAGCTTTCTTT. It codes for CSVVGLGNTEAFF. The chain has TRBV29-1 and TRBJ1-1; D is uncertain. The V and J ends lost 4 bases and 1 base respectively, with 10 bases between them. Germline V CDR1 and CDR2: SQVTM, ANQGSEA. CDR3 length: 13 residues.

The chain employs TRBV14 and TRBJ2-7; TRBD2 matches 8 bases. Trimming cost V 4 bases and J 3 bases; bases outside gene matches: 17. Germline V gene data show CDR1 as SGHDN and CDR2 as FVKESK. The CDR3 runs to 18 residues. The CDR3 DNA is TGTGCCAGCAGCCTTTGGGGCCCGGGGCTAGCGGGTCTCTACGAGCAGTACTTC. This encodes CASSLWGPGLAGLYEQYF. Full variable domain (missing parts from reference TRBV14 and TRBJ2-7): EAGVTQFPSHSVIEKGQTVTLRCDPISGHDNLYWYRRVMGKEIKFLLHFVKESKQDESGMPNNRFLAERTGGTYSTLKVQPAELEDSGVYFCASSLWGPGLAGLYEQYFGPGTRLTVT.

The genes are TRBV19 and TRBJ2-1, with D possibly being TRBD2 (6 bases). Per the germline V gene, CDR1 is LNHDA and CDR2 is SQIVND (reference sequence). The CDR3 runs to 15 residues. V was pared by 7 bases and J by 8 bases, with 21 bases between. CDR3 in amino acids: CASNSGSRESDEQFF. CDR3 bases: TGTGCCAGTAATTCAGGATCGCGGGAATCAGATGAGCAGTTCTTC.

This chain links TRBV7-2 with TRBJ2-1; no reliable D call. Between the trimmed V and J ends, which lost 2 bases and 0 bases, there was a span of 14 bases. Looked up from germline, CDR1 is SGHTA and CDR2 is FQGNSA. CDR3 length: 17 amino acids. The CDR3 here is CASSLLGPASSYNEQFF. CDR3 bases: TGTGCCAGCAGCTTATTGGGTCCAGCTAGCTCCTACAATGAGCAGTTCTTC.

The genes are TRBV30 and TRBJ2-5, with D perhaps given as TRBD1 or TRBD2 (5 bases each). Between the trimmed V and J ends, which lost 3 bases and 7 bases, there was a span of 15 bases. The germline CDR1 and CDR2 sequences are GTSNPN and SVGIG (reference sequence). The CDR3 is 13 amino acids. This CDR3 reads CAWSATAAATQYF. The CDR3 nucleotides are TGTGCCTGGAGCGCGACAGCGGCGGCGACCCAGTACTTC.

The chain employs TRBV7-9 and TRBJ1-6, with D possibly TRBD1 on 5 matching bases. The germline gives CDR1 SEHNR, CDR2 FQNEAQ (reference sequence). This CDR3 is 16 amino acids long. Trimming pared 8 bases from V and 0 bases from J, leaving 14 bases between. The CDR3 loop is CASGGTVPSYNSPLHF. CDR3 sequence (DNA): TGTGCCAGCGGGGGGACGGTTCCCTCCTATAATTCACCCCTCCACTTT.

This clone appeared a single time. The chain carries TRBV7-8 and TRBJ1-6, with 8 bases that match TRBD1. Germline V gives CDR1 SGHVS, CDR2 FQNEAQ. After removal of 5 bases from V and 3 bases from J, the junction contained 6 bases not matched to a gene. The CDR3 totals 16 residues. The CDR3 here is CASSPRGQDYNSPLHF. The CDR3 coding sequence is TGTGCCAGCAGCCCCAGGGGGCAAGACTATAATTCACCCCTCCACTTT.

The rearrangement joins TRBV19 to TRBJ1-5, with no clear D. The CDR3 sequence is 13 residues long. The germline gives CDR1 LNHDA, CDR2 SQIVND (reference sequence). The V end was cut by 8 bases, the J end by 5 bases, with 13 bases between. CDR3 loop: CASASRADQPQHF. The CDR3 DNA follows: TGTGCCAGTGCAAGCCGGGCAGATCAGCCCCAGCATTTT.

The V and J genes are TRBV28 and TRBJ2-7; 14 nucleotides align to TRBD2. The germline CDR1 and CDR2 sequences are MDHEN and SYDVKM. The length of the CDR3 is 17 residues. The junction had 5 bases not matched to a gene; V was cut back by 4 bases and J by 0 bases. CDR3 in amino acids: CASSSTSGRAGSYEQYF. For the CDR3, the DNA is TGTGCCAGCAGTTCGACTAGCGGGAGGGCCGGCTCCTACGAGCAGTACTTC.

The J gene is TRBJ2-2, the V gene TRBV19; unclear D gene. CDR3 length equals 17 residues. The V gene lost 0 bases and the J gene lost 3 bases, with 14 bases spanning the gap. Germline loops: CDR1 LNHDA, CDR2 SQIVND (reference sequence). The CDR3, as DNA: TGTGCCAGTAGTATAGAGAAGACGGGCCGCTACACCGGGGAGCTGTTTTTT. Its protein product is CASSIEKTGRYTGELFF.

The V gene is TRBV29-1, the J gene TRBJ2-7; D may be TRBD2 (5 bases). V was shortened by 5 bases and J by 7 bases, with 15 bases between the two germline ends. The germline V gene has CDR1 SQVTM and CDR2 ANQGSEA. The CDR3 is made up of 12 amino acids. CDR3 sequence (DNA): TGCAGCGTTCTATTGGACTCTCGGGAGCAGTACTTC. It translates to CSVLLDSREQYF.

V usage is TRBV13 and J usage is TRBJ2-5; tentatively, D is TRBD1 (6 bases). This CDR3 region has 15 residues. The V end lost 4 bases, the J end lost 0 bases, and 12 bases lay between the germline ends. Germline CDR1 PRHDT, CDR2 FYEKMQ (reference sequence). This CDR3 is CASSSVRGDQETQYF. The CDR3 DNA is TGTGCCAGCAGCTCAGTCAGGGGCGACCAAGAGACCCAGTACTTC.

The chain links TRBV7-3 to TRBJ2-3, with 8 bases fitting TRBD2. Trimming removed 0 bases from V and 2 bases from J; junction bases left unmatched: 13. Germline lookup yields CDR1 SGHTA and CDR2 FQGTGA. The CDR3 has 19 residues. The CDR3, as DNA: TGTGCCAGCAGCTTAACGTTAATGGGCGGGGGGACAAACACAGATACGCAGTATTTT. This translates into CASSLTLMGGGTNTDTQYF.